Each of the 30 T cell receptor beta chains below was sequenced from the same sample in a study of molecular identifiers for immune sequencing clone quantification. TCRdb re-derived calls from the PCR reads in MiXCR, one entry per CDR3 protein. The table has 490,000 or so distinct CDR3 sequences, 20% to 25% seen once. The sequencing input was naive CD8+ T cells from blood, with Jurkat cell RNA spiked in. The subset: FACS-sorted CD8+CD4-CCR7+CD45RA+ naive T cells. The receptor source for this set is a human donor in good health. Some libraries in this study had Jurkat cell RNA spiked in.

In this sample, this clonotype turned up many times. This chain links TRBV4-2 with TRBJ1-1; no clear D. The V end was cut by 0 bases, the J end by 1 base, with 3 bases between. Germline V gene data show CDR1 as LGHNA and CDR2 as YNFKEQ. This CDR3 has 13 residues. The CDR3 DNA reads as TGTGCCAGCAGCCAAGACAGGAACACTGAAGCTTTCTTT. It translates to CASSQDRNTEAFF.

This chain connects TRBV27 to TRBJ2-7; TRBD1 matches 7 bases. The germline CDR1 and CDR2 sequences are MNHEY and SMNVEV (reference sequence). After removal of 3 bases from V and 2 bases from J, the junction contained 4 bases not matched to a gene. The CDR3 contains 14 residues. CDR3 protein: CASSFAGGTYEQYF. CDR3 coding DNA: TGTGCCAGCAGTTTTGCAGGGGGAACCTACGAGCAGTACTTC.

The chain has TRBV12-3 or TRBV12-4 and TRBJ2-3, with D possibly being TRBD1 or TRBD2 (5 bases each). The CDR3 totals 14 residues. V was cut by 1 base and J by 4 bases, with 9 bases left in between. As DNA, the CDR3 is TGTGCCAGCAGTTTAGTGGGGGTCGCAGATACGCAGTATTTT. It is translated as CASSLVGVADTQYF.

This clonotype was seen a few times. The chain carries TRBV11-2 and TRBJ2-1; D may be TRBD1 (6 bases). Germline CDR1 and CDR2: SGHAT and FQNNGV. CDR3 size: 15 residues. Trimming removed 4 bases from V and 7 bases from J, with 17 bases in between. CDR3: CASSSIGGQKNEQFF. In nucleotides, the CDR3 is TGTGCCAGCAGCTCCATTGGGGGCCAGAAAAATGAGCAGTTCTTC.

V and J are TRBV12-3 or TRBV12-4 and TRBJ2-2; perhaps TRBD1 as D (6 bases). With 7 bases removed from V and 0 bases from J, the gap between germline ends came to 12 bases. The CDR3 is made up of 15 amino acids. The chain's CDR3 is CASTVGQTNTGELFF. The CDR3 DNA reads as TGTGCCAGCACCGTAGGACAGACGAACACCGGGGAGCTGTTTTTT.

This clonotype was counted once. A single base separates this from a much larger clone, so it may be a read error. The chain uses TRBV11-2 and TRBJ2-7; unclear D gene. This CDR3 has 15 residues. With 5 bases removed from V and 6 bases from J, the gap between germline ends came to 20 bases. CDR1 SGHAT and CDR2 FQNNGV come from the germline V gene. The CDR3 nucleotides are TGTGCCAGCAGCCCAGGTTTGGTTTTGTATGGCGAGCAGTACTTC. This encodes CASSPGLVLYGEQYF.

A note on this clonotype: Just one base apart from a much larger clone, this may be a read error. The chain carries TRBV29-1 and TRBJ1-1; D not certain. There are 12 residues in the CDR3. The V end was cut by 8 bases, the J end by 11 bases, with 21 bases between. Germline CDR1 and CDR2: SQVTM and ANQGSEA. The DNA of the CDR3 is TGCAGCCTCCCCCGGGCGACCCAGTTTGCTTTCTTT. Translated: CSLPRATQFAFF. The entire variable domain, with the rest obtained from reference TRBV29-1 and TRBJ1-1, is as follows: SAVISQKPSRDICQRGTSLTIQCQVDSQVTMMFWYRQQPGQSLTLIATANQGSEATYESGFVIDKFPISRPNLTFSTLTVSNMSPEDSSIYLCSLPRATQFAFFGQGTRLTVV.

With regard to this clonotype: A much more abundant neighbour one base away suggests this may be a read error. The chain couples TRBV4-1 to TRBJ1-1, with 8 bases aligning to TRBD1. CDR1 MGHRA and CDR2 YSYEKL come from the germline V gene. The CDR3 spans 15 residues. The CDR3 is CASGQRTGRNTEAFF. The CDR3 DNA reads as TGCGCCAGCGGCCAACGGACAGGGAGGAACACTGAAGCTTTCTTT.

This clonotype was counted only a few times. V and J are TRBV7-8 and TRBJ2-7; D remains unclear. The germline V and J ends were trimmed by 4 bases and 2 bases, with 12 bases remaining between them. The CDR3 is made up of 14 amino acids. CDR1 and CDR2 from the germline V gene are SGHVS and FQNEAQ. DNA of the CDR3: TGTGCCAGCAGCTCCGGGTTACTAACCTACGAGCAGTACTTC. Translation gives CASSSGLLTYEQYF.

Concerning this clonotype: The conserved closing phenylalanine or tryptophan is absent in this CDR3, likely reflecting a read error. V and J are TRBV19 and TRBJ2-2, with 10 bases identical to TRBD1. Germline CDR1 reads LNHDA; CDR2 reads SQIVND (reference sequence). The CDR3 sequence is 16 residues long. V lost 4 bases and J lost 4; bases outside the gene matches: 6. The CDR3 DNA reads TGTGCCAGTAGTACCGGGACAGGGGTTTTCACCGGGGAGCTGTTTTCT. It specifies CASSTGTGVFTGELFS.

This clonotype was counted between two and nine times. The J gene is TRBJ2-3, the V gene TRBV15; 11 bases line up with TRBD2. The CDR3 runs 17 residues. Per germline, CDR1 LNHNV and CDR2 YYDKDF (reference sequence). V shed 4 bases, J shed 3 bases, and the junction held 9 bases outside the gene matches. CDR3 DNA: TGTGCCACCAGCACCACTAGCGGGAGTGTTTTAACAGATACGCAGTATTTT. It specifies CATSTTSGSVLTDTQYF. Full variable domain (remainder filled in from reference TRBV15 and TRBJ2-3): DAMVIQNPRYQVTQFGKPVTLSCSQTLNHNVMYWYQQKSSQAPKLLFHYYDKDFNNEADTPDNFQSRRPNTSFCFLDIRSPGLGDTAMYLCATSTTSGSVLTDTQYFGPGTRLTVL.

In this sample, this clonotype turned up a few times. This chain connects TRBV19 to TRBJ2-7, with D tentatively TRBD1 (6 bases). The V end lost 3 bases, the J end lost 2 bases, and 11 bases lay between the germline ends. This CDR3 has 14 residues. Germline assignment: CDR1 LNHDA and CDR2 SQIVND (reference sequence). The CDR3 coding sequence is TGTGCCAGTAGTATCACAGGGCAGACCTACGAGCAGTACTTC. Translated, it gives CASSITGQTYEQYF.

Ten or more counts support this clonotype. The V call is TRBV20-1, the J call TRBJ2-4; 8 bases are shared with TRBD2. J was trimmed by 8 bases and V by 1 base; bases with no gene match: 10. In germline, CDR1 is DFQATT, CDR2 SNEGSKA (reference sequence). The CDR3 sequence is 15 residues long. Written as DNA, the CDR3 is TGCAGTGCTAGAGGCCGGACTAGCCGGTGGGACATTCAGTACTTC. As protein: CSARGRTSRWDIQYF.

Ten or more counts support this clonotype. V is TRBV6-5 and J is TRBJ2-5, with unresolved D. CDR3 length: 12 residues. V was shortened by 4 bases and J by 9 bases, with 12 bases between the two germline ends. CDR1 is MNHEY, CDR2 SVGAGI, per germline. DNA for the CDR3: TGTGCCAGCAGTTCCCATGCGGTGGCCCAGTACTTC. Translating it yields CASSSHAVAQYF.

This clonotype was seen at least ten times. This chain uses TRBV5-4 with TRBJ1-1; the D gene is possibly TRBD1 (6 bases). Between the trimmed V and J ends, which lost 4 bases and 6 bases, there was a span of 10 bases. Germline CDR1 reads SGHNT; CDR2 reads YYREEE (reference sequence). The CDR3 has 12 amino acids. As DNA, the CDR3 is TGTGCCAGCAGCCCCAGGGGATCTGAAGCTTTCTTT. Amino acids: CASSPRGSEAFF.

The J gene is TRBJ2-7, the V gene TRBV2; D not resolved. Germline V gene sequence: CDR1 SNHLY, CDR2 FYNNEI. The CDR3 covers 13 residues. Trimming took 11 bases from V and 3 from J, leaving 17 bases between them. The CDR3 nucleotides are TGTGCCTGCTCGTTTGGCAGACTCTACGAGCAGTACTTC. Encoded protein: CACSFGRLYEQYF.

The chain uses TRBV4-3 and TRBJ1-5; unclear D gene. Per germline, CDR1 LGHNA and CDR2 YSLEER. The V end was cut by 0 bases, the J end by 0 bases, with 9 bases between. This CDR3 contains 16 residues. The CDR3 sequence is CASSQEHDDSNQPQHF. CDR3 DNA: TGCGCCAGCAGCCAAGAACATGATGATAGCAATCAGCCCCAGCATTTT.

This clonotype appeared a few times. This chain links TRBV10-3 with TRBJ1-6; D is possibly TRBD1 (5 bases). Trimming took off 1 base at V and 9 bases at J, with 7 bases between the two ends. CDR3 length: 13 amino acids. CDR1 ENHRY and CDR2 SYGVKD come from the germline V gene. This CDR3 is CAISEWGRSPLHF. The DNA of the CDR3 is TGTGCCATCAGTGAGTGGGGACGTTCACCCCTCCACTTT.

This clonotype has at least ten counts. Here the CDR3 DNA reads TGCGCCAGCAGCCCAGACAGCAGAACAACTAATCAGCCCCAGCATTTT. It encodes CASSPDSRTTNQPQHF. The genes are TRBV4-3 and TRBJ1-5; D is possibly TRBD1 (5 bases). V was cut by 4 bases and J by 4 bases, with 17 bases left in between. The germline CDR1 and CDR2 sequences are LGHNA and YSLEER. There are 16 residues in the CDR3.

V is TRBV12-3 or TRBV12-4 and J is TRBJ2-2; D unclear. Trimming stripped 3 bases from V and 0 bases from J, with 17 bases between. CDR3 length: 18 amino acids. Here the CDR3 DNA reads TGTGCCAGCAGTTTGCCCGGGTACGATTACTCGAACACCGGGGAGCTGTTTTTT. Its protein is CASSLPGYDYSNTGELFF.

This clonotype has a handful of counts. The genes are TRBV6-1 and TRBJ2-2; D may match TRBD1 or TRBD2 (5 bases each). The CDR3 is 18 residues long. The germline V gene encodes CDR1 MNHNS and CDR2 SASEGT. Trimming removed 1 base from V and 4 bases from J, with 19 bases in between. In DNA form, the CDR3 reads TGTGCCAGCAGTGAAGTTCCGGGGCTTACTCTAGGCACCGGGGAGCTGTTTTTT. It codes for CASSEVPGLTLGTGELFF.

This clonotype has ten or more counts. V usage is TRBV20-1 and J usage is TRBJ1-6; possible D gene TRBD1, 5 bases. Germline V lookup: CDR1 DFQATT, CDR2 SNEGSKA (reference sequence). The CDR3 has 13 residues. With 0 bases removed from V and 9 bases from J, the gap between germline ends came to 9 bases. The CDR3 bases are TGCAGTGCTAGAGATCGGGGGTTTTCACCCCTCCACTTT. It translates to CSARDRGFSPLHF.

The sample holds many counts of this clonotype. CDR3 sequence (DNA): TGTGCCAGCAGGGCGGGACTGGCTTCGGGTCAGCCCCAGCATTTT. It translates to CASRAGLASGQPQHF. This chain links TRBV2 with TRBJ1-5; tentative D call: TRBD1 (5 bases). V shed 6 bases and J shed 6 bases, with 18 bases lying between them. The CDR3 is made up of 15 amino acids. The germline V gene encodes CDR1 SNHLY and CDR2 FYNNEI. Drawing the rest from reference TRBV2 and TRBJ1-5, the complete variable domain is EPEVTQTPSHQVTQMGQEVILRCVPISNHLYFYWYRQILGQKVEFLVSFYNNEISEKSEIFDDQFSVERPDGSNFTLKIRSTKLEDSAMYFCASRAGLASGQPQHFGDGTRLSIL.

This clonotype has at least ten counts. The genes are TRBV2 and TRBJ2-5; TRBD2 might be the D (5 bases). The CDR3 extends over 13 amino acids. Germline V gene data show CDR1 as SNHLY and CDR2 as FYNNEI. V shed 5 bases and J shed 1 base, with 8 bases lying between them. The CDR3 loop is CASSREVQETQYF. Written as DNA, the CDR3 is TGTGCCAGCAGTCGGGAAGTCCAAGAGACCCAGTACTTC.

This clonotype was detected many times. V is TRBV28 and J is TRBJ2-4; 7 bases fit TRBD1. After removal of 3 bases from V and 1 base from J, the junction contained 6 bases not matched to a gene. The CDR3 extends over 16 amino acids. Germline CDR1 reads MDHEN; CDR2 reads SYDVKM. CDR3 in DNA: TGTGCCAGCAGTTTTAGGGACAGTCAGGCCAAAAACATTCAGTACTTC. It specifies CASSFRDSQAKNIQYF.

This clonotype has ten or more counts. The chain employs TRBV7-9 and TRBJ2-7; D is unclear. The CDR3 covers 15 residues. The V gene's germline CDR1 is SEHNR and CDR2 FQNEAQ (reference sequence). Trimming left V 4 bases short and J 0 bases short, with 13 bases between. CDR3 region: CASSSVGLLSYEQYF. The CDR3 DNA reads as TGTGCCAGCAGCTCCGTGGGTCTCCTCTCCTACGAGCAGTACTTC.

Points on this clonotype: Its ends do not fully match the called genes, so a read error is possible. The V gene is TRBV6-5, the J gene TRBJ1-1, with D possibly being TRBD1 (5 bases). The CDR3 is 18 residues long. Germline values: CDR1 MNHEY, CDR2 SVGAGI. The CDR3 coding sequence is TGTGCCAGCAGTTACTCATCTCCGTCATGGGGCCGGGAGACTGGAGCTTTCTTT. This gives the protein CASSYSSPSWGRETGAFF.

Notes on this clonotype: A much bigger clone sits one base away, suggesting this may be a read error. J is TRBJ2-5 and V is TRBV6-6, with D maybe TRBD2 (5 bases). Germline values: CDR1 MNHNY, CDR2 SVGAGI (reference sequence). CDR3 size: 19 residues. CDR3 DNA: TGTGCCAGCAGTTACTACCTGACTAACCCACCCGCCTCCCAAAAGACCCAGTACTTC. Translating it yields CASSYYLTNPPASQKTQYF.

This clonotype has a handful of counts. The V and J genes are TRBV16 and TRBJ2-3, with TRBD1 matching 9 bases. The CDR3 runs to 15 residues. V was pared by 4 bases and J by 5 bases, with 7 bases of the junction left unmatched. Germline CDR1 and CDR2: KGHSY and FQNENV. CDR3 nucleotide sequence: TGTGCCAGCAGCCGGGGACAGGGATTGAGAGATACGCAGTATTTT. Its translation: CASSRGQGLRDTQYF.

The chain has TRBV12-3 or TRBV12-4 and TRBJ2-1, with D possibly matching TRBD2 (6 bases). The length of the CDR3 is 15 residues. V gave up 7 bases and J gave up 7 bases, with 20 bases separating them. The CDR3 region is CASTHPGTEKNEQFF. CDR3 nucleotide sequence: TGTGCCAGCACCCATCCCGGGACTGAAAAAAATGAGCAGTTCTTC.